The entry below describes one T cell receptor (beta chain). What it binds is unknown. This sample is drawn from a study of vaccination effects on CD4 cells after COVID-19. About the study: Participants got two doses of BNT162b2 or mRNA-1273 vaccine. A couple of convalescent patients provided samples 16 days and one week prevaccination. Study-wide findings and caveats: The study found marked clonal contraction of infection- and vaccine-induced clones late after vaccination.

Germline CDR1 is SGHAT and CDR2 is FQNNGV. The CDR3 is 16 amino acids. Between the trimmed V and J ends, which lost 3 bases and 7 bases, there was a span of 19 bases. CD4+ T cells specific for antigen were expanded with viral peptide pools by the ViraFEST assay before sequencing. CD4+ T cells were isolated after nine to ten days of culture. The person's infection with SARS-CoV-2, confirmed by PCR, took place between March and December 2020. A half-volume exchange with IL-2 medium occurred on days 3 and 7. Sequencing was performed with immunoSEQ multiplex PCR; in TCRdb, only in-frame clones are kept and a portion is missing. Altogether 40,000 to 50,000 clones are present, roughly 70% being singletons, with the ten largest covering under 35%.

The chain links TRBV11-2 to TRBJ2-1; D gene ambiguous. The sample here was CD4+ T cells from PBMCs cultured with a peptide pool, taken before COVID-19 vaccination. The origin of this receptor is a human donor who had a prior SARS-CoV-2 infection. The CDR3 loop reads CASSFLTAVSGNEQFF. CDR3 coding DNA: TGTGCCAGCAGCTTCCTCACCGCGGTATCAGGTAATGAGCAGTTCTTC.